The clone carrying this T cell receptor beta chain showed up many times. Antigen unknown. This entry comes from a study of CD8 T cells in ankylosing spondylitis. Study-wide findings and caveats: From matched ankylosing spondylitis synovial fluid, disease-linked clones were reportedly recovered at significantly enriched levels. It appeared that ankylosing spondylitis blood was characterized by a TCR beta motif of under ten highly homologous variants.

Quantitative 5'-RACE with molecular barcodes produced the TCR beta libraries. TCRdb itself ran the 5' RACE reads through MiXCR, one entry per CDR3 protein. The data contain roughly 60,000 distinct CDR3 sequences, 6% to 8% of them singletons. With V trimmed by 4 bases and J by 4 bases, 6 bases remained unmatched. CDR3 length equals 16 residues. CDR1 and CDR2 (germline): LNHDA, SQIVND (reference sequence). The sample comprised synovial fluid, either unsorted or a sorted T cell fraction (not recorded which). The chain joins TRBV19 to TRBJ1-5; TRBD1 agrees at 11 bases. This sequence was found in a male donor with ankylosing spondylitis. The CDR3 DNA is TGTGCCAGTAGTACCCAGGACAGGGGGCGAAATCAGCCCCAGCATTTT. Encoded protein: CASSTQDRGRNQPQHF.